The sequence of this T cell receptor beta chain was determined in a study of radiation and T cells in renal cell carcinoma. Findings and caveats of the study: Baseline intratumoral clonotype presence is unknown without pretreatment biopsies. From baseline, blood top tumor clonotypes peaked at 2 weeks post-radiation.

The CDR3 runs 16 residues. Trimming removed 5 bases from V and 4 bases from J; junction bases left unmatched: 12. Per germline, CDR1 LGHNA and CDR2 YSLEER. With regard to this clone: Its antigen is still unknown.

Measured with immunoSEQ multiplex PCR; TCRdb has only the in-frame clones, and not every one. Of some 150,000 clones listed, 86% are singletons. Time point given: blood 4 weeks post-SBRT, at nephrectomy. Described treatment: 15 Gy SBRT to primary tumor, nephrectomy 4 weeks later. The rearrangement joins TRBV4-3 to TRBJ2-3; TRBD1 matches 7 bases. The sequence derives from a woman in her forties or fifties with renal cell carcinoma. This specimen consisted of blood, obtained from a patient whose treatment included radiotherapy and nephrectomy. CDR3 coding DNA: TGCGCCAGCAGCAGAAATACAGGGGTCTACGCAGATACGCAGTATTTT. This gives the protein CASSRNTGVYADTQYF.